This is a list of T cell receptor beta chains from one sample in a study of graft-versus-host responses after intestinal transplantation. Produced via immunoSEQ multiplex PCR; TCRdb's table is partial and in-frame only. The table lists over 100,000 clones, about 88% of them singletons. The antigens for these receptors are not known. The source material was unstimulated CD4+ T cells sorted from spleen or lymph node cells, sampled before intestinal transplant. These receptors were collected from a human donor who received an intestinal transplant. Both conserved end residues are part of each CDR3. A D gene is named only where the DNA matches it firmly. Expanded clones are given a class, and other clones once, few, many or no size at all.

>TRBV4-1|TRBJ1-1|-|17|-
CASSQQIKGTMNTEAFF
TGCGCCAGCAGCCAACAGATTAAAGGGACGATGAACACTGAAGCTTTCTTT
>TRBV4-2|TRBJ1-4|TRBD1|15|-
CASSKTGDSNEKLFF
TGTGCCAGCAGCAAAACGGGGGACAGTAATGAAAAACTGTTTTTT
>TRBV6-5|TRBJ1-2|-|13|-
CAAYRGSYYGYTF
TGTGCCGCCTATAGGGGGTCCTACTATGGCTACACCTTC
>TRBV6-5|TRBJ1-2|-|12|-
CASTNLLYGYTF
TGTGCCAGCACCAACCTACTCTATGGCTACACCTTC
>TRBV19|TRBJ2-1|TRBD2|16|few
CASSLRTSTYRNEQFF
TGTGCCAGTAGTCTCAGGACTAGCACTTACCGAAATGAGCAGTTCTTC
>TRBV28|TRBJ2-7|TRBD2|13|-
CASSTGGTYEQYF
TGTGCCAGCAGTACCGGGGGGACCTACGAGCAGTACTTC
>TRBV18|TRBJ1-1|-|11|-
CASSVNTEAFF
TGTGCCAGCTCTGTAAACACTGAAGCTTTCTTT
>TRBV5-4|TRBJ2-2|-|12|-
CASSLDFGELFF
TGTGCCAGCAGCTTGGACTTCGGGGAGCTGTTTTTT
>TRBV19|TRBJ1-1|-|13|once
CASRRDMNTEAFF
TGTGCCAGTAGGAGAGACATGAACACTGAAGCTTTCTTT
>TRBV12-5|TRBJ2-1|-|17|-
CASGLVQRPSSYNEQFF
TGTGCTAGTGGTTTGGTGCAGCGACCGAGCTCCTACAATGAGCAGTTCTTC
>TRBV2|TRBJ1-6|-|13|-
CASSKGSNSPLHF
TGTGCCAGCAGTAAGGGGTCTAATTCACCCCTCCACTTT
>TRBV5-1|TRBJ1-5|TRBD1|14|once
CASSWGTGNQPQHF
TGCGCCAGCAGCTGGGGGACAGGTAATCAGCCCCAGCATTTT
>TRBV5-1|TRBJ1-5|TRBD1|17|-
CASSLTPGQGDNQPQHF
TGCGCCAGCAGCTTGACACCGGGACAGGGGGACAATCAGCCCCAGCATTTT
>TRBV9|TRBJ2-5|-|13|-
CASSGGLFETQYF
TGTGCCAGCAGCGGAGGGCTGTTCGAGACCCAGTACTTC
>TRBV12-5|TRBJ1-5|-|15|-
CASGLVTSSNQPQHF
TGTGCTAGTGGTTTGGTCACCTCTAGCAATCAGCCCCAGCATTTT
>TRBV11-1|TRBJ2-7|TRBD1|15|few
CASSLGQGVPHEQYF
TGTGCCAGCAGCTTAGGACAGGGGGTTCCCCACGAGCAGTACTTC
>TRBV28|TRBJ2-7|-|16|-
CASSFGPMGTTYEQYF
TGTGCCAGCAGTTTTGGTCCGATGGGAACGACCTACGAGCAGTACTTC
>TRBV6-6|TRBJ1-5|-|13|-
CASSSVQRQPQHF
TGTGCCAGCAGTTCCGTTCAACGACAGCCCCAGCATTTT
>TRBV5-1|TRBJ1-2|-|13|-
CASSSEAPYGYTF
TGCGCCAGCAGCTCGGAAGCTCCTTATGGCTACACCTTC
>TRBV18|TRBJ2-5|TRBD2|16|-
CASSPRTSGAQETQYF
TGTGCCAGCTCACCACGGACTAGCGGGGCCCAAGAGACCCAGTACTTC
>TRBV5-1|TRBJ1-2|-|14|-
CASSYSGISGGYTF
TGCGCCAGCAGCTATTCCGGGATATCGGGGGGCTACACCTTC
>TRBV7-7|TRBJ2-5|-|15|-
CASSPRGRSSETQYF
TGTGCCAGCAGCCCAAGGGGACGGTCCTCGGAGACCCAGTACTTC
>TRBV2|TRBJ2-7|TRBD1|13|-
CASTGQASYEQYF
TGTGCCAGCACAGGACAGGCTTCCTACGAGCAGTACTTC
>TRBV6-5|TRBJ1-6|-|14|-
CASSQSSYNSPLHF
TGTGCCAGCAGTCAAAGCTCCTATAATTCACCCCTCCACTTT
>TRBV10-3|TRBJ2-7|TRBD1|14|-
CAISGHSTGDEQYF
TGTGCCATCAGTGGCCACTCAACAGGGGACGAGCAGTACTTC
>TRBV19|TRBJ2-1|-|13|-
CASSGWEWNEQFF
TGTGCCAGTAGCGGGTGGGAATGGAATGAGCAGTTCTTC
>TRBV7-7|TRBJ2-1|TRBD2|15|-
CASSPRTSGYNEQFF
TGTGCCAGCAGCCCACGGACTAGCGGGTACAATGAGCAGTTCTTC
>TRBV15|TRBJ1-5|-|16|-
CATSSRSGSLDQPQHF
TGTGCCACCAGCAGCCGATCCGGGAGTCTCGATCAGCCCCAGCATTTT
>TRBV2|TRBJ1-2|-|15|-
CASSELGLNSYGYTF
TGTGCCAGCAGTGAATTAGGTTTGAATTCCTATGGCTACACCTTC
>TRBV5-1|TRBJ1-1|-|15|-
CASSPGGGWQTEAFF
TGCGCCAGCAGCCCGGGTGGAGGCTGGCAGACTGAAGCTTTCTTT
>TRBV5-1|TRBJ2-1|TRBD2|13|few
CASSLAGRDEQFF
TGCGCCAGCAGCTTAGCGGGACGAGATGAGCAGTTCTTC
>TRBV28|TRBJ2-1|TRBD1|16|-
CASSSHRGWSYNEQFF
TGTGCCAGCAGTTCACACAGGGGTTGGTCCTACAATGAGCAGTTCTTC
>TRBV6-5|TRBJ2-7|TRBD2|15|-
CASSSPGLAGYEQYF
TGTGCCAGCAGTTCCCCCGGACTAGCGGGTTACGAGCAGTACTTC
>TRBV10-2|TRBJ2-1|TRBD2|16|-
CASSEALAGGGNEQFF
TGCGCCAGCAGTGAGGCCCTAGCGGGAGGAGGTAATGAGCAGTTCTTC
>TRBV9|TRBJ1-4|-|15|-
CASSLSQGIEEKLFF
TGTGCCAGCAGCTTATCACAGGGTATAGAGGAAAAACTGTTTTTT
>TRBV4-1|TRBJ1-3|-|17|-
CASSLIRGQWIWGTIYF
TGCGCCAGCAGCCTCATTCGGGGGCAGTGGATCTGGGGCACCATATATTTT
>TRBV28|TRBJ1-6|-|18|-
CASSPRLGLSSYNSPLHF
TGTGCCAGCAGTCCCCGTTTGGGACTTAGCTCCTATAATTCACCCCTCCACTTT
>TRBV5-4|TRBJ2-7|TRBD2|14|-
CASSLLAGGFEQYF
TGTGCCAGCAGCTTGTTAGCGGGAGGGTTTGAGCAGTACTTC
>TRBV6-1|TRBJ2-3|-|15|-
CASSEVLRSTDTQYF
TGTGCCAGCAGTGAAGTCCTGCGGAGCACAGATACGCAGTATTTT
>TRBV6-4|TRBJ1-2|-|13|-
CASGPTGYYGYTF
TGTGCCAGCGGACCCACAGGGTACTATGGCTACACCTTC
>TRBV11-2|TRBJ1-1|-|18|few
CASSQARGGSPLNTEAFF
TGTGCCAGCAGCCAAGCCCGTGGGGGGAGCCCGCTGAACACTGAAGCTTTCTTT
>TRBV7-9|TRBJ1-1|-|12|-
CASSFSDTEAFF
TGTGCCAGCAGCTTTAGTGACACTGAAGCTTTCTTT
>TRBV5-5|TRBJ2-2|-|13|-
CASSLARTGELFF
TGTGCCAGCAGCTTGGCTCGGACCGGGGAGCTGTTTTTT
>TRBV12-5|TRBJ2-2|-|16|-
CASATATGPSTGELFF
TGTGCTAGTGCCACGGCGACCGGCCCCAGTACCGGGGAGCTGTTTTTT
>TRBV30|TRBJ2-2|-|15|-
CAWSVLRHNTGELFF
TGTGCCTGGAGTGTACTGCGCCACAACACCGGGGAGCTGTTTTTT